This TCR beta chain was identified in a study of shared clonotypes between healthy human individuals. Terminally differentiated effector memory CD45RA+ cells were left out of the naive CD8 fraction, which was CD45RO-negative and positively selected for CCR7. Study-wide results and limits: Clonotypes not shared had lower generation probabilities than those common to all four donors.

Some clones are missing from TCRdb's copy, which holds only in-frame ones; the method was immunoSEQ multiplex PCR. The sample includes some 2,100,000 clones, around 93% of them seen just once. Details on this clone: Its antigen is unidentified.

Sample: naive CD8+ T cells from PBMCs. The clonotype originates from a young man in good health. Some clones in this sample may be carry-over from other donors' samples.

The CDR3 loop is CASSLSPDEQFF. Written as DNA, the CDR3 is TGTGCCAGCAGTTTATCGCCCGATGAGCAGTTCTTC. The gene calls are TRBV27 and TRBJ2-1; D is uncertain. This CDR3 is 12 amino acids long. Trimming took 0 bases from V and 8 from J, leaving 5 bases between them. Germline V CDR1 and CDR2: MNHEY, SMNVEV (reference sequence).